Below are 25 T cell receptor beta chains sequenced from a single sample in a study of cytomegalovirus exposure and HLA in healthy donors. The PCR was carried out with 60 Vbeta primers and 13 Jbeta primers. Profiled with immunoSEQ multiplex PCR; TCRdb holds only in-frame clones, not every one. The table shows under 150,000 clones, with roughly 75% occurring only once. The sequencing input was PBMCs. The receptors here all came from a man between 25 and 39 years old in good health and CMV-seronegative.

The chain couples TRBV30 to TRBJ1-5; D is undetermined. CDR1 GTSNPN and CDR2 SVGIG come from the germline V gene (reference sequence). There are 14 residues in the CDR3. V was pared by 2 bases and J by 2 bases, with 10 bases between. DNA for the CDR3: TGTGCCTGGAGTCGCGGAGAAGGCAATCAGCCCCAGCATTTT. Translating gives CAWSRGEGNQPQHF. The full variable domain, completed using reference TRBV30 and TRBJ1-5, is SQTIHQWPATLVQPVGSPLSLECTVEGTSNPNLYWYRQAAGRGLQLLFYSVGIGQISSEVPQNLSASRPQDRQFILSSKKLLLSDSGFYLCAWSRGEGNQPQHFGDGTRLSIL.

This clone appeared once. The chain couples TRBV6-5 to TRBJ1-5; 7 bases match TRBD1. The ends lost 5 bases at V and 6 bases at J; junction bases unmatched: 10. Germline CDR1 reads MNHEY; CDR2 reads SVGAGI. The CDR3 consists of 15 residues. The CDR3 region is CASSRDRAPFQPQHF. DNA of the CDR3: TGTGCCAGCAGTCGAGACAGGGCTCCTTTTCAGCCCCAGCATTTT.

The chain joins TRBV19 to TRBJ1-1; D is unresolved. V lost 5 bases and J 1 base, leaving 8 bases between the germline ends. This CDR3 spans 13 amino acids. Germline CDR1 reads LNHDA; CDR2 reads SQIVND (reference sequence). The CDR3 DNA follows: TGTGCCAGTAGTGGAGGTAGGAACACTGAAGCTTTCTTT. Translating gives CASSGGRNTEAFF.

V and J are TRBV19 and TRBJ2-7, with 16 bases aligning to TRBD2. This CDR3 spans 16 amino acids. The germline V gene encodes CDR1 LNHDA and CDR2 SQIVND (reference sequence). V lost 5 bases and J lost 1; bases outside the gene matches: 2. CDR3 protein: CASSAGLAGGSYEQYF. CDR3 nucleotides: TGTGCCAGTAGTGCGGGACTAGCGGGGGGGTCCTACGAGCAGTACTTC.

This clone was observed a few times. The chain has TRBV5-6 and TRBJ2-1; D may be TRBD2 (5 bases). The CDR3 contains 18 residues. Germline CDR1 SGHDT, CDR2 YYEEEE. Trimming pared 0 bases from V and 0 bases from J, leaving 16 bases between. DNA for the CDR3: TGTGCCAGCAGCTTGGTGTATGTTCGGGATACCTCCTACAATGAGCAGTTCTTC. This encodes CASSLVYVRDTSYNEQFF. The entire variable domain, with the rest obtained from reference TRBV5-6 and TRBJ2-1, is as follows: DAGVTQSPTHLIKTRGQQVTLRCSPKSGHDTVSWYQQALGQGPQFIFQYYEEEERQRGNFPDRFSGHQFPNYSSELNVNALLLGDSALYLCASSLVYVRDTSYNEQFFGPGTRLTVL.

The chain couples TRBV11-2 to TRBJ2-1; D is possibly TRBD2 (6 bases). Germline V CDR1 and CDR2: SGHAT, FQNNGV. There are 14 residues in the CDR3. The V end lost 4 bases, the J end lost 3 bases, and 10 bases lay between the germline ends. CDR3 DNA: TGTGCCAGCAGCTCCACGGGGGTCTACAATGAGCAGTTCTTC. Its protein product is CASSSTGVYNEQFF. Combining the CDR3 with reference TRBV11-2 and TRBJ2-1 gives the whole variable domain EAGVAQSPRYKIIEKRQSVAFWCNPISGHATLYWYQQILGQGPKLLIQFQNNGVVDDSQLPKDRFSAERLKGVDSTLKIQPAKLEDSAVYLCASSSTGVYNEQFFGPGTRLTVL.

The chain has TRBV6-5 and TRBJ1-2; no definite D call. Germline CDR1 reads MNHEY; CDR2 reads SVGAGI. The V and J ends lost 5 bases and 8 bases respectively, with 12 bases between them. The CDR3 runs to 12 residues. CDR3 amino acids: CASSSPPGGYTF. As DNA, the CDR3 is TGTGCCAGCAGTAGTCCCCCCGGGGGCTACACCTTC.

This clone was picked up one time. This chain links TRBV5-1 with TRBJ1-1, with unresolved D. The V gene's germline CDR1 is SGHRS and CDR2 YFSETQ. This CDR3 region has 14 residues. Between the trimmed V and J ends, which lost 0 bases and 0 bases, there was a span of 6 bases. CDR3 loop: CASSLDTMNTEAFF. The CDR3 region has the DNA TGCGCCAGCAGCTTGGACACAATGAACACTGAAGCTTTCTTT.

The sample holds one count of this clone. Here the CDR3 DNA reads TGTGCCAGCAGTTTATCGACAAGTTACGAGCAGTACTTC. Its translation: CASSLSTSYEQYF. V gene TRBV27 combines with J gene TRBJ2-7, with unresolved D. Trimming took off 0 bases at V and 4 bases at J, with 7 bases between the two ends. Germline values: CDR1 MNHEY, CDR2 SMNVEV (reference sequence). The CDR3 contains 13 residues.

The chain links TRBV4-2 to TRBJ1-1, with a weak D call TRBD1 (6 bases). CDR3 size: 12 residues. V was trimmed by 4 bases and J by 11 bases, leaving 14 bases between them. CDR1 and CDR2 from the germline V gene are LGHNA and YNFKEQ. The chain's CDR3 is CASSPGGDKAFF. The CDR3 DNA sequence: TGTGCCAGCAGCCCCGGGGGGGACAAGGCTTTCTTT.

In this sample, this clone turned up once. The gene calls are TRBV13 and TRBJ2-3; maybe TRBD2 (6 bases). V was clipped by 1 base and J by 11 bases, with 13 bases between them. Germline V gene sequence: CDR1 PRHDT, CDR2 FYEKMQ (reference sequence). CDR3 length: 13 residues. The CDR3 region is CASSLVGTWWQYF. As DNA, the CDR3 is TGTGCCAGCAGCTTAGTCGGGACTTGGTGGCAGTATTTT. Complete variable domain (other parts from reference TRBV13 and TRBJ2-3): AAGVIQSPRHLIKEKRETATLKCYPIPRHDTVYWYQQGPGQDPQFLISFYEKMQSDKGSIPDRFSAQQFSDYHSELNMSSLELGDSALYFCASSLVGTWWQYFGPGTRLTVL.

The chain joins TRBV27 to TRBJ1-1; D remains unclear. CDR3 length: 15 residues. V dropped 5 bases and J dropped 0 bases, with 13 bases sitting between them. Germline-derived CDR1 and CDR2 are MNHEY and SMNVEV (reference sequence). The CDR3 sequence is CASSKPPVVNTEAFF. In nucleotides, the CDR3 is TGTGCCAGCAGTAAACCTCCGGTTGTGAACACTGAAGCTTTCTTT.

This clone appeared a single time. In DNA, the CDR3 is TGTGCCAGCTCGACAGGGGGTAATTCACCCCTCCACTTT. Amino acid sequence: CASSTGGNSPLHF. The chain uses TRBV27 and TRBJ1-6; 9 bases are shared with TRBD1. V trimming: 8 bases; J trimming: 6 bases; junction bases outside the gene matches: 2. The CDR3 totals 13 residues. Per the germline V gene, CDR1 is MNHEY and CDR2 is SMNVEV (reference sequence).

This sequence joins TRBV28 and TRBJ1-5, with 10 bases fitting TRBD1. Germline trimming cut 5 bases from V and 1 base from J; bases unmatched to any gene: 8. CDR3 size: 17 residues. From germline, CDR1 is MDHEN and CDR2 SYDVKM. This CDR3 reads CASSLGTGAGSNQPQHF. The CDR3 nucleotides are TGTGCCAGCAGTCTGGGGACAGGGGCAGGAAGCAATCAGCCCCAGCATTTT.

This clone occurred a few times. The rearrangement uses TRBV11-2 and TRBJ2-5; a weak D match, TRBD1 (6 bases). The CDR3 has 14 amino acids. CDR1 is SGHAT and CDR2 is FQNNGV in the germline V gene. The ends were cut back, 8 bases at V and 4 bases at J, with 17 bases in the middle. The CDR3 sequence: CASRDYRDGETQYF. Here the CDR3 DNA reads TGTGCCAGCCGTGACTACAGGGATGGAGAGACCCAGTACTTC.

V gene TRBV14 combines with J gene TRBJ2-1, with 10 bases fitting TRBD1. Looked up from germline, CDR1 is SGHDN and CDR2 is FVKESK. CDR3 length equals 14 residues. V was clipped by 1 base and J by 9 bases; unmatched bases: 3. The CDR3 sequence: CASSQGTGGLEQFF. The CDR3 nucleotides read TGTGCCAGCAGCCAAGGGACAGGGGGGCTTGAGCAGTTCTTC.

The chain has TRBV28 and TRBJ2-1, with D tentatively TRBD2 (5 bases). The CDR3 sequence is 16 residues long. Trimming removed 5 bases at V and 3 bases at J, with 17 bases between. Per germline, CDR1 MDHEN and CDR2 SYDVKM. CDR3 nucleotides: TGTGCCAGCAGTCTTATCGAAGGACTTCTCTACAATGAGCAGTTCTTC. Translated: CASSLIEGLLYNEQFF.

This clone was found once. The chain is built from TRBV5-1 and TRBJ2-7; 7 bases match TRBD2. This CDR3 region has 17 residues. Germline CDR1 and CDR2: SGHRS and YFSETQ. V lost 0 bases to trimming and J lost 3 bases; unmatched junction nucleotides: 12. The CDR3 sequence is CASSLGGALTGGYEQYF. CDR3 nucleotide sequence: TGCGCCAGCAGCTTGGGGGGAGCCCTCACGGGAGGCTACGAGCAGTACTTC.

Remarks on this clone: The identical CDR3 is also encoded by other nucleotide sequences in the sample. The DNA of the CDR3 is TGCGCCAGCAGCCAAGGTCCAAATGAAAAACTGTTTTTT. It yields the protein CASSQGPNEKLFF. This rearrangement joins TRBV4-1 to TRBJ1-4, with D uncertain. Per the germline V gene, CDR1 is MGHRA and CDR2 is YSYEKL. V was clipped by 1 base and J by 5 bases, with 5 bases between them. The CDR3 is made up of 13 amino acids.

The chain couples TRBV6-5 to TRBJ1-1, with 7 bases aligning to TRBD1. CDR1 MNHEY and CDR2 SVGAGI come from the germline V gene. V dropped 2 bases and J dropped 5; count of bases not matched to a gene: 5. The CDR3 spans 14 residues. The CDR3 loop reads CASSYDRVRTEAFF. The CDR3 nucleotides are TGTGCCAGCAGTTACGACAGGGTAAGGACTGAAGCTTTCTTT.

This clone showed up just a few times. This rearrangement joins TRBV10-2 to TRBJ1-4; 9 nucleotides align to TRBD1. Germline loops: CDR1 WSHSY, CDR2 SAAADI. The CDR3 has 13 residues. Unmatched junction bases numbered 1, after V lost 4 bases and J lost 7 bases. The CDR3 nucleotides read TGCGCCAGCAGTGGACAGGGGGTTGAAAAACTGTTTTTT. Translated: CASSGQGVEKLFF.

In its sample, this clone was seen once. The J gene is TRBJ2-7, the V gene TRBV7-9, with D possibly TRBD2 on 7 matching bases. V dropped 1 base and J dropped 7 bases, with 11 bases sitting between them. The CDR3 is 13 residues long. Germline assignment: CDR1 SEHNR and CDR2 FQNEAQ (reference sequence). CDR3 amino acids: CASSLVGGAEQYF. CDR3 DNA: TGTGCCAGCAGCTTAGTGGGGGGGGCTGAGCAGTACTTC. The full variable domain, in which reference TRBV7-9 and TRBJ2-7 provide the parts outside the CDR3, is DTGVSQNPRHKITKRGQNVTFRCDPISEHNRLYWYRQTLGQGPEFLTYFQNEAQLEKSRLLSDRFSAERPKGSFSTLEIQRTEQGDSAMYLCASSLVGGAEQYFGPGTRLTVT.

The chain couples TRBV9 to TRBJ2-7, with D possibly TRBD2 on 6 matching bases. V was shortened by 0 bases and J by 5 bases, with 15 bases between the two germline ends. This CDR3 is built from 15 residues. Per germline, CDR1 SGDLS and CDR2 YYNGEE. The CDR3 DNA reads TGTGCCAGCAGCGTAGGCGGGGAACCTATCCACGAGCAGTACTTC. It yields the protein CASSVGGEPIHEQYF.

J is TRBJ2-7 and V is TRBV5-1; 9 nucleotides align to TRBD1. The CDR3 runs 16 residues. Germline V gene sequence: CDR1 SGHRS, CDR2 YFSETQ. The trim removed 6 bases at V and 2 bases at J, leaving 12 bases unmatched. The CDR3 protein is CASTFATGTGTYEQYF. CDR3 bases: TGCGCCAGCACCTTTGCTACCGGGACAGGGACCTACGAGCAGTACTTC.

The V call is TRBV19, the J call TRBJ2-1, with a weak D call TRBD2 (6 bases). V dropped 6 bases and J dropped 1 base, with 13 bases sitting between them. CDR3 length: 15 amino acids. Germline V gene data show CDR1 as LNHDA and CDR2 as SQIVND (reference sequence). CDR3 DNA sequence: TGTGCCAGTAGCAATGGACTACTGTCCTACAATGAGCAGTTCTTC. Translated, it gives CASSNGLLSYNEQFF.